This TCR beta chain was sequenced in a study of T cells in Graves' hyperthyroidism and ophthalmopathy (dated by TCRdb to about 2019). About the full investigation: Peripheral blood was sampled at the time of initial diagnosis, prior to any treatment. To identify TCR V-J signatures that set the groups apart, the researchers used a discovery cohort of 90 to 100 patients, made up of approximately 43 with Graves' ophthalmopathy and 55 to 65 with stable Graves' hyperthyroidism. Whether ophthalmopathy could be predicted prospectively was tested in an independent validation cohort made up of under 20 hyperthyroidism patients plus 17 patients who later progressed to ophthalmopathy. The roughly 91 discovery patients were randomly split 7:3 into training and test sets. The study also compared thyroid tissue and blood T-cell repertoires from five or six Graves' hyperthyroidism patients. After sampling, hyperthyroidism patients received methimazole starting at 30 mg daily, and ophthalmopathy patients received high-dose intravenous methylprednisolone. The paper describes TCR Vbeta CDR3 sequencing of roughly 130 peripheral blood samples, made up of 43 ophthalmopathy patients, approximately 73 hyperthyroidism patients and 17 progressor patients. Study-wide conclusions, independent of this receptor: In cross-validation, a model built on a 13 V-J signature told ophthalmopathy apart from stable hyperthyroidism with approximately 90% sensitivity and roughly 81% specificity, and in testing the same model reached 80%/75%. Sample size was not statistically predetermined, and blinding of investigators to group allocation was not performed. Blood samples also contained most of the expanded thyroid clonotypes (frequency above 0.001), which suggests that blood repertoires may reflect thyroid immune responses. During validation, the model predicted progression to ophthalmopathy a median of around 6 months ahead of onset, with almost 71% sensitivity and more than 72% specificity.

This clonotype has just a few counts. Its antigen remains unidentified. No per-base quality is available; no much larger clone lies one base away. The TCR beta CDR3 regions were amplified from RNA transcripts. For the first round of RT-PCR on the TCR CDR3, the HTBI primer set was used together with the Qiagen OneStep RT-PCR kit. Libraries were constructed in a second round of multiplex PCR, after which size selection and purification were carried out. Libraries were sequenced paired-end with 100 bp reads on an Illumina HiSeq2000. Processing in the source paper ran as follows. SOAPnuke was used to process the raw data, removing reads that contained adapters or uncalled bases, had a mean Phred below 15, or lacked an exact match to the constant primer or identifier. High-quality paired reads were merged using COPE v1.2.5, and each unique nucleotide sequence was defined as a clonotype. MiTCR v1.1 was used to align the clonotypes against IMGT TRBV, TRBD and TRBJ reference segments. The analysis included only V-J combinations with a frequency above 0.0001, which together covered roughly 99% of the repertoires. The TCS score was defined as the ratio of F50 (clonal expansion) to E x V (chaos), calculated using BLOSUM62-based TCRdist between CDR3 peptides within each V-J. Welch's t-statistics and random forest reduced several hundred V-J features to roughly 13, which were used in a naive Bayes classifier (R e1071). Using fastp trimming at Q25 and MiXCR clonotype assembly, TCRdb reanalyzed the public sequencing data and kept in-frame beta chains. Rows with one shared CDR3 protein collapse into an entry with the most common genes and DNA. The V and J calls were not made by the authors but by TCRdb's processing. This sample has some 620,000 distinct CDR3 sequences in its table, and roughly 17% of those were observed once. Of the sample, 3% to 4.5% is held by the ten largest clones.

Including cysteine and phenylalanine, the CDR3 has 14 amino acids. Only the CDR3 portion is preserved as DNA: 42 bases, with reading frame beginning at the first base. CDR1 and CDR2 are drawn from the germline V gene: SGDLS, YYNGEE. A distance of 11 bases separates the germline ends of V and J, which lose 3 bases and 4 bases respectively. Stable Graves' hyperthyroidism was defined as the absence of progression to ophthalmopathy over 18 months of follow-up. The hyperthyroidism patients were between 18 and 65 years old and newly diagnosed, with a disease duration of less than 2 months. The study excluded patients with uncontrolled infections, other autoimmune diseases, pregnancy or lactation. Diagnoses were based on clinical symptoms, serum thyroxine and TRAb, thyroid ultrasound and orbital computed tomography. Ficoll-Paque density gradient centrifugation was used to isolate PBMCs from 8.5 to 10 ml of fresh peripheral blood. Total RNA was extracted using Trizol reagent, and RNA quality was assessed on an Agilent 2100 Bioanalyzer.

The sequence links TRBV9 to TRBJ1-3; confidence is insufficient to name the D gene. The sample was blood. The receptor's source is a woman younger than 45 with Graves' hyperthyroidism. The nucleotide sequence is TGTGCCAGCAGCGAGAAAGGATCCGGAAACACCATATATTTT. Translated, this gives CASSEKGSGNTIYF.